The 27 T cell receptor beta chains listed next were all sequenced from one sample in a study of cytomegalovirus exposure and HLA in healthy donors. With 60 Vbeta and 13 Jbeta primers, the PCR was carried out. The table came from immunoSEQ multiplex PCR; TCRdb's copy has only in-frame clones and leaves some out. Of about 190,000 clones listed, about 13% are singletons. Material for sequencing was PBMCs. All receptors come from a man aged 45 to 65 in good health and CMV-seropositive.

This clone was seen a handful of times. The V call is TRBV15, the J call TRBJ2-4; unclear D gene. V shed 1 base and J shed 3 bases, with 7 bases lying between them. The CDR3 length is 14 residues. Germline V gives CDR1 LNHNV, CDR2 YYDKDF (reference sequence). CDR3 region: CATSRVAVKNIQYF. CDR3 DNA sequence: TGTGCCACCAGCAGAGTGGCAGTCAAAAACATTCAGTACTTC.

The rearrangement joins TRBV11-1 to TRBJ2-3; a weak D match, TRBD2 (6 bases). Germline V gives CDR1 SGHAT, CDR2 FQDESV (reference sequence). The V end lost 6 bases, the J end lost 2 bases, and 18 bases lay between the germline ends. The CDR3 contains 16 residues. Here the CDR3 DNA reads TGTGCCAGCAGACCAGGCAAGGCGGGGACCACAGATACGCAGTATTTT. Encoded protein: CASRPGKAGTTDTQYF.

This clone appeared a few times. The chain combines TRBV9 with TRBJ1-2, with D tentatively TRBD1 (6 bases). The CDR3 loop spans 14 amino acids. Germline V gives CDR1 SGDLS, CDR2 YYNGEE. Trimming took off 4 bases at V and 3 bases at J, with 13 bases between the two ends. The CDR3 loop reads CASSQGRGDYGYTF. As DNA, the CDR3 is TGTGCCAGCAGCCAGGGGAGGGGCGACTATGGCTACACCTTC.

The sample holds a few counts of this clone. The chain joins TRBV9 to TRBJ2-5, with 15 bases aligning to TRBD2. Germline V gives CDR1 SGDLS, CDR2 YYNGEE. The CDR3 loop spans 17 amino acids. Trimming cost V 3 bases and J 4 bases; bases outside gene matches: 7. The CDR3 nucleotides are TGTGCCAGCAGCGCTGGGACTAGCGGGGGGCCGGGAGAGACCCAGTACTTC. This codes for CASSAGTSGGPGETQYF.

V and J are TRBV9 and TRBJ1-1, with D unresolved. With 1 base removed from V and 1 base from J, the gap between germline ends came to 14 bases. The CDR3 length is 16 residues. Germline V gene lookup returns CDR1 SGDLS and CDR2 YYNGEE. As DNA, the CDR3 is TGTGCCAGCAGCGTAACGACGGGGAGGTCGAACACTGAAGCTTTCTTT. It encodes CASSVTTGRSNTEAFF.

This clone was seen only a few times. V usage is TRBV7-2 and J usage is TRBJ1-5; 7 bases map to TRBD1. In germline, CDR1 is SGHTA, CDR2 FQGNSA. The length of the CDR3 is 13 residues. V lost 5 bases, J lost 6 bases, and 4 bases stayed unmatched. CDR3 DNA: TGTGCCAGCAGCCCACGACAGGGTCAGCCCCAGCATTTT. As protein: CASSPRQGQPQHF.

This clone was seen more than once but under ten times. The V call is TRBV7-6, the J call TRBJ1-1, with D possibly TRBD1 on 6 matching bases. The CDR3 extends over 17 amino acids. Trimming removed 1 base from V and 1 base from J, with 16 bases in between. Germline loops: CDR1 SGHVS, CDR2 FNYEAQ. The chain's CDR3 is CASSLDRAGRPNTEAFF. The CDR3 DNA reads TGTGCCAGCAGCTTAGACAGGGCGGGTAGGCCGAACACTGAAGCTTTCTTT.

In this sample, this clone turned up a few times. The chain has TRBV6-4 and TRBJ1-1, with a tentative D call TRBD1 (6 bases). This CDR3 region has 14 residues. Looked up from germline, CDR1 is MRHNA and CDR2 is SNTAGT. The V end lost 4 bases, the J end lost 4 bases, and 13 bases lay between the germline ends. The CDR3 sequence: CASSVGGAGTEAFF. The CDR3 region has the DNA TGTGCCAGCAGTGTTGGGGGGGCAGGCACTGAAGCTTTCTTT.

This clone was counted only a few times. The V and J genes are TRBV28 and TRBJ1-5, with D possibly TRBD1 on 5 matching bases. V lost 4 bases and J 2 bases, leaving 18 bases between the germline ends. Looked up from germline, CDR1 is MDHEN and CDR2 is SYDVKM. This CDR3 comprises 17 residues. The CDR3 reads CASSWGRLGWGNQPQHF. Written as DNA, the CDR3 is TGTGCCAGCAGTTGGGGCCGGTTGGGCTGGGGCAATCAGCCCCAGCATTTT.

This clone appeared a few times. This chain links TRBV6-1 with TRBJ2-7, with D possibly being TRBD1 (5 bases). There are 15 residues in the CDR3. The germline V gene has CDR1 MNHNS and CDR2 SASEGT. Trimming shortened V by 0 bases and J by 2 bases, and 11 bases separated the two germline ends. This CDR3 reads CASSEAWGQTYEQYV. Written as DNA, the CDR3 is TGTGCCAGCAGTGAAGCGTGGGGCCAGACCTACGAGCAGTACGTC.

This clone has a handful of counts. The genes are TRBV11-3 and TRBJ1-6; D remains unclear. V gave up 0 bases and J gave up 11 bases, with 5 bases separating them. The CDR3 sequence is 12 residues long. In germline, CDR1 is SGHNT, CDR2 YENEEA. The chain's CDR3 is CASSLELAPLHF. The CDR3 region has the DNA TGTGCCAGCAGCTTAGAACTGGCACCCCTCCACTTT.

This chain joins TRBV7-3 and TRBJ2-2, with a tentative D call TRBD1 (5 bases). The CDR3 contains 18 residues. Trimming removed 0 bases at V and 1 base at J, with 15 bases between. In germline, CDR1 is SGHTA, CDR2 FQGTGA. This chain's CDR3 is CASSLTHRQTMNTGELFF. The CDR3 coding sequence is TGTGCCAGCAGCTTAACCCACAGACAGACCATGAACACCGGGGAGCTGTTTTTT.

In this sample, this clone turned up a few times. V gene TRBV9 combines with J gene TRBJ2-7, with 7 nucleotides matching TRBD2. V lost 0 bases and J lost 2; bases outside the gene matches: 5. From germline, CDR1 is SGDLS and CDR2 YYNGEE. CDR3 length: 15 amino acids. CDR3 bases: TGTGCCAGCAGCGTAGGGACTAGAAGAACCTACGAGCAGTACTTC. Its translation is CASSVGTRRTYEQYF.

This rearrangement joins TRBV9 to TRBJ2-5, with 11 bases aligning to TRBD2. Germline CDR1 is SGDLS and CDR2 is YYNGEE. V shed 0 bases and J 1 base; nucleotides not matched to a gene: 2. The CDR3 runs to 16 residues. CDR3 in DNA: TGTGCCAGCAGCGTAGCGACTAGCGGGGCCCAAGAGACCCAGTACTTC. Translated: CASSVATSGAQETQYF.

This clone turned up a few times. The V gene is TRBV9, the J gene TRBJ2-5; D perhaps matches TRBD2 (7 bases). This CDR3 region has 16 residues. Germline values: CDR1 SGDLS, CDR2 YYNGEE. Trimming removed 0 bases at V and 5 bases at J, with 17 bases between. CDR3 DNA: TGTGCCAGCAGCGTAGCTCAAGGGGGGGCTGGCGAGACCCAGTACTTC. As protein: CASSVAQGGAGETQYF.

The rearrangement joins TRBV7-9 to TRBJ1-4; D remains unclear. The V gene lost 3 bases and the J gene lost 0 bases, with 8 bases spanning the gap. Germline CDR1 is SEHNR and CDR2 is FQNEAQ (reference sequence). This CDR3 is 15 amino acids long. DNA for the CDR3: TGTGCCAGCAGCTTGGGGAGGACAACTAATGAAAAACTGTTTTTT. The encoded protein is CASSLGRTTNEKLFF.

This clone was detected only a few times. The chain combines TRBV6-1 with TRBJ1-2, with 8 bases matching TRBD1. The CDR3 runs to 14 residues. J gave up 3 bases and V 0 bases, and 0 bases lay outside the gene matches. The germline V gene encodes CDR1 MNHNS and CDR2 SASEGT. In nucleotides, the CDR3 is TGTGCCAGCAGTGAAGCACAGGGGGACTATGGCTACACCTTC. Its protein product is CASSEAQGDYGYTF.

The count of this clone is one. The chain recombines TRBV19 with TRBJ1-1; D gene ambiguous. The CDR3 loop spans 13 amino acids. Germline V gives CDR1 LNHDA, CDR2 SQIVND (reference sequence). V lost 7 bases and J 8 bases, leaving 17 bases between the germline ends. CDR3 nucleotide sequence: TGTGCCAGTACCCGGGAGTATATCGGGGAAGCTTTCTTT. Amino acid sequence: CASTREYIGEAFF.

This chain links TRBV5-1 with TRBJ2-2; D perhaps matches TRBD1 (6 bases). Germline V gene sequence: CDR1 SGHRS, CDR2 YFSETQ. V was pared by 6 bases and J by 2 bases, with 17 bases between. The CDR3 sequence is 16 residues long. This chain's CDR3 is CASKVGAGGNTGELFF. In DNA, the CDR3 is TGCGCCAGCAAAGTGGGGGCTGGGGGAAACACCGGGGAGCTGTTTTTT.

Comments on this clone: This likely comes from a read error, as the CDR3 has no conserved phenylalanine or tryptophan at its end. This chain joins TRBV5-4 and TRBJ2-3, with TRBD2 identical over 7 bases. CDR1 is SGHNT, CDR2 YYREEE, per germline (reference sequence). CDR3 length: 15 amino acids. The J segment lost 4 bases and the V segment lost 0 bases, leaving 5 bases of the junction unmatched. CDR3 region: CASSLGGGVADTQYV. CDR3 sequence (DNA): TGTGCCAGCAGCTTGGGGGGGGGTGTTGCAGATACGCAGTATGTT.

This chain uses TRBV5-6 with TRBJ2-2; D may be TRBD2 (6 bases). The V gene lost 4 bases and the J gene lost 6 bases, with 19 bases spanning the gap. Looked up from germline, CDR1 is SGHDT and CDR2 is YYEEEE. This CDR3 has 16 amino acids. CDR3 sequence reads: CASSELYWGDPGELFF. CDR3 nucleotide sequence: TGTGCCAGCAGCGAGCTATATTGGGGGGACCCCGGGGAGCTGTTTTTT.

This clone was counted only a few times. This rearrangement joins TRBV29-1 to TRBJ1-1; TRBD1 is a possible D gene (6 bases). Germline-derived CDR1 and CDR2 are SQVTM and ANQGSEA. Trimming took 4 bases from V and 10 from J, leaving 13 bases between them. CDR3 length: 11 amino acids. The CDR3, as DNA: TGCAGCGTTGGAACAGGGAATGGAGCTTTCTTT. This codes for CSVGTGNGAFF.

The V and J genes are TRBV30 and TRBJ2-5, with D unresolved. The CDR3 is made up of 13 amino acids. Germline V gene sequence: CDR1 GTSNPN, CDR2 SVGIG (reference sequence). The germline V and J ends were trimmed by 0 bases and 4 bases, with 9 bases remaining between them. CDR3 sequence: CAWSVLQAETQYF. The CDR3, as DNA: TGTGCCTGGAGTGTACTGCAGGCAGAGACCCAGTACTTC.

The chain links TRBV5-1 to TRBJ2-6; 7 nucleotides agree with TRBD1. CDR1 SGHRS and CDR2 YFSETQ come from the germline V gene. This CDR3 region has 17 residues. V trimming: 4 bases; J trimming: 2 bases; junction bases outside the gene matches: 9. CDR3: CASSPTRQGPGANVLTF. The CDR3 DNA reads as TGCGCCAGCAGCCCCACAAGACAGGGACCTGGGGCCAACGTCCTGACTTTC.

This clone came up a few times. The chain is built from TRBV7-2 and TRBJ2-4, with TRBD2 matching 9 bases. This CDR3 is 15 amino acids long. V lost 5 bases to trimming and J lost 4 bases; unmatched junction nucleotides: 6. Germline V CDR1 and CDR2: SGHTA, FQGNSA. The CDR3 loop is CTSSLSSGVKNIQYF. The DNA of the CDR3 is TGTACCAGCAGCCTCTCTAGCGGGGTAAAAAACATTCAGTACTTC. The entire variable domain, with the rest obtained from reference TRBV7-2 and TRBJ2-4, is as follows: GAGVSQSPSNKVTEKGKDVELRCDPISGHTALYWYRQSLGQGLEFLIYFQGNSAPDKSGLPSDRFSAERTGGSVSTLTIQRTQQEDSAVYLCTSSLSSGVKNIQYFGAGTRLSVL.

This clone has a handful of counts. CDR3 bases: TGTGCCAGCAGCTCTACAGGGGTCTCCTACAATGAGCAGTTCTTC. It is translated as CASSSTGVSYNEQFF. The gene calls are TRBV7-8 and TRBJ2-1; 7 positions agree with TRBD1. V was clipped by 4 bases and J by 0 bases; unmatched bases: 3. Germline loops: CDR1 SGHVS, CDR2 FQNEAQ. The CDR3 extends over 15 amino acids.

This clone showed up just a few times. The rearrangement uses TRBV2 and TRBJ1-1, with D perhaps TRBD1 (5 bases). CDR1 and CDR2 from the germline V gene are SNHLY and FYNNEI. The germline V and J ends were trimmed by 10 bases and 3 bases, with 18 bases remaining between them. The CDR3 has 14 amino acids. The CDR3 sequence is CATRDSGPHTEAFF. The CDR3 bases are TGTGCCACCCGGGACTCAGGCCCGCACACTGAAGCTTTCTTT.